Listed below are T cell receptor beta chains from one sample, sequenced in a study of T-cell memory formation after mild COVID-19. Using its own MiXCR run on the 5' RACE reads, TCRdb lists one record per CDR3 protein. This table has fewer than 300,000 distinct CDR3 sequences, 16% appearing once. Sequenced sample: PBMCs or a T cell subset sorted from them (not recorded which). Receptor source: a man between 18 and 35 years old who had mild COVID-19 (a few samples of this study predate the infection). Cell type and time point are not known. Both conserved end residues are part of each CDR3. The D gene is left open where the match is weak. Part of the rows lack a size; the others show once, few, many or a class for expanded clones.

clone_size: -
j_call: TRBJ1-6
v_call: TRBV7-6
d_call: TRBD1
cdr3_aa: CASSLRQGQNSPLHF
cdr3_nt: TGTGCCAGCAGCTTACGACAGGGTCAGAATTCACCCCTCCACTTT

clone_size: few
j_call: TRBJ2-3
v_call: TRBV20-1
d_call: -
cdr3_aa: CSASDTQYF
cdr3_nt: TGCAGTGCTAGTGATACGCAGTATTTT

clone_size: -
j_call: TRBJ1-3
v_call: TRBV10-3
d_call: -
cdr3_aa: CAISHAGYSGNTIYF
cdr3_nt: TGTGCCATCAGTCACGCGGGCTACTCTGGAAACACCATATATTTT

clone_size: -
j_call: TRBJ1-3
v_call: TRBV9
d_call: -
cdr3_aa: CASSALQSGNTIYF
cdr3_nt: TGTGCCAGCAGCGCCTTACAGTCTGGAAACACCATATATTTT

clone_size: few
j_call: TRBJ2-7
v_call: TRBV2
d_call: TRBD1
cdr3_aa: CASNRQGAEEQYF
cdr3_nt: TGTGCCAGCAACCGACAGGGGGCAGAAGAGCAGTACTTC

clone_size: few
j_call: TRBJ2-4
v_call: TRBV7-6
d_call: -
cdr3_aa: CASSLEHGNIQYF
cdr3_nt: TGTGCCAGCAGCTTAGAGCATGGAAACATTCAGTACTTC

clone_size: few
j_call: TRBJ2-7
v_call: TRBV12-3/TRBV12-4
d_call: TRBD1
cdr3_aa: CASSTTGRPYEQYF
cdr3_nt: TGTGCCAGCAGTACGACAGGGCGCCCCTACGAGCAGTACTTC

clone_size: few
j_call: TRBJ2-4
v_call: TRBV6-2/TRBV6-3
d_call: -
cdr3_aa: CASSTGLSGIQYF
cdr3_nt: TGTGCCAGCAGTACCGGACTAAGCGGCATTCAGTACTTC

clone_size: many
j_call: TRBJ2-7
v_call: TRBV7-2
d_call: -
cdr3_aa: CASSLVGEYEQYF
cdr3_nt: TGTGCCAGCAGCTTAGTGGGGGAATACGAGCAGTACTTC

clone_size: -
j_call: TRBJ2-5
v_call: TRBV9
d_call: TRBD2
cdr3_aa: CASSVGASGGRGDQETQYF
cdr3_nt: TGTGCCAGCAGCGTAGGGGCTAGCGGGGGGAGAGGGGACCAAGAGACCCAGTACTTC

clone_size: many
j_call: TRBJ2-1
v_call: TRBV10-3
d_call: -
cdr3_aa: CAIRDPAVYNEQFF
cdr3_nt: TGTGCCATCAGGGACCCCGCAGTTTACAATGAGCAGTTCTTC

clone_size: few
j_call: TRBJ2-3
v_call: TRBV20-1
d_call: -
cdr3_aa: CSARDLRGTDTQYF
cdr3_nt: TGCAGTGCTAGAGACCTCCGGGGCACAGATACGCAGTATTTT

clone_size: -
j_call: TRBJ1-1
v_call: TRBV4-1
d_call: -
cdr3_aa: CASSQVWTSNTEAFF
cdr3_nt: TGCGCCAGCAGCCAAGTTTGGACATCAAACACTGAAGCTTTCTTT

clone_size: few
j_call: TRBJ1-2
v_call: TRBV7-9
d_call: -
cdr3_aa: CASSVINYGYTF
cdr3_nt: TGTGCCAGCAGCGTCATTAACTATGGCTACACCTTC

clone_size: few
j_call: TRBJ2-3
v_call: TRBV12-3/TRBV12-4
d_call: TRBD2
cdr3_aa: CASRGGIGVTDTQYF
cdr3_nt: TGTGCCAGCAGGGGAGGGATAGGGGTTACAGATACGCAGTATTTT

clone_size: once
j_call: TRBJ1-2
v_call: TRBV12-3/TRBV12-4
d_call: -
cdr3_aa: CASALDLQGDYGYTF
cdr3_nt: TGTGCCAGCGCCCTTGACCTTCAGGGCGACTATGGCTACACCTTC

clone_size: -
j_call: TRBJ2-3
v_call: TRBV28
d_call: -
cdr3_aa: CASCKGVEDTQYF
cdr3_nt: TGTGCCAGCTGTAAGGGGGTGGAAGATACGCAGTATTTT

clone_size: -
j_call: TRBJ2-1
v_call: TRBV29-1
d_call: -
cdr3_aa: CSGSYYNEQFF
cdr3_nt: TGCAGCGGCAGCTACTACAATGAGCAGTTCTTC

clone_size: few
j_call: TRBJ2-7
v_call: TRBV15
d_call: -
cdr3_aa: CATSSETGYEQYF
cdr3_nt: TGTGCCACCAGCAGCGAGACAGGCTACGAGCAGTACTTC

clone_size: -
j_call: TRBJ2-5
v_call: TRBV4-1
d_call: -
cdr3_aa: CASLASTADSQETQYF
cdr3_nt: TGCGCCAGCTTAGCCTCAACCGCGGACAGCCAAGAGACCCAGTACTTC

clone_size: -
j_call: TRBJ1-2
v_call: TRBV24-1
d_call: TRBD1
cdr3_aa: CATGDRLGYGYTF
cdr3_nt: TGTGCCACGGGGGACAGGCTAGGATATGGCTACACCTTC

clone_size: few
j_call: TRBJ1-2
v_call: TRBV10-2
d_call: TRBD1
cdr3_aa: CASSETLRDSYGYTF
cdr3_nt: TGCGCCAGCAGTGAGACGCTCCGGGACAGCTATGGCTACACCTTC

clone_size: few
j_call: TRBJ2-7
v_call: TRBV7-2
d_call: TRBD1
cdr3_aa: CASSVSGGDYEQYF
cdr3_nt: TGTGCCAGCAGTGTGTCAGGGGGTGACTACGAGCAGTACTTC

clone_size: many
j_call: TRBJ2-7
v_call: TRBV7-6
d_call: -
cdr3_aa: CASGTLSSYEQYF
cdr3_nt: TGTGCCAGCGGAACTCTAAGCTCCTACGAGCAGTACTTC

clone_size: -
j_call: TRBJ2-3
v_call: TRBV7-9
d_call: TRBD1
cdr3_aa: CASSSRIIRTGEGTDTQYF
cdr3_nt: TGTGCCAGCAGCTCCCGTATAATTAGGACAGGGGAGGGTACAGATACGCAGTATTTT

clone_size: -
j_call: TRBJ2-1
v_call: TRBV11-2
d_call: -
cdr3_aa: CASSSMGGTFF
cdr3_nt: TGTGCCAGCAGCTCGATGGGAGGTACGTTCTTC

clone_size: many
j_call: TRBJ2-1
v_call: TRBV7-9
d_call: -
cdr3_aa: CASSLLGAEQFF
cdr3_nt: TGTGCCAGCAGCCTCCTAGGAGCCGAGCAGTTCTTC

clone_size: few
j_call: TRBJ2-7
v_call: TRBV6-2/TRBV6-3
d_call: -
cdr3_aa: CASKMDGAPYEQYF
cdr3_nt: TGTGCCAGCAAAATGGACGGCGCCCCTTACGAGCAGTACTTC

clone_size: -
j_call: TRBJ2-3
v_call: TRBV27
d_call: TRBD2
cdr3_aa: CASSLFVTSGGTDTQYF
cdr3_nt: TGTGCCAGCAGTTTATTCGTCACTAGCGGGGGCACAGATACGCAGTATTTT

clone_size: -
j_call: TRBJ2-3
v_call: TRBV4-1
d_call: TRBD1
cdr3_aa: CASSQLGTGHTDTQYF
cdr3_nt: TGCGCCAGCAGCCAGCTGGGGACAGGCCACACAGATACGCAGTATTTT